The present TCR beta chain was sequenced within a study of blood T cells in healthy people across ages. The authors ran a second PCR of 7 to 11 cycles using a sample-barcoded 5' primer and a J-beta primer mix. A single record per CDR3 protein comes from TCRdb applying MiXCR to the 5' RACE reads. The sample yields roughly 720,000 distinct CDR3 sequences, about 48% seen once. Study outcomes and limitations: A roughly linear fall in TCR beta diversity per million T cells was seen with increasing age. Unsorted PBMCs ruled out conclusive naive versus antigen-experienced comparison.

Concerning this clonotype: What it binds is unknown.

Healthy Caucasian individuals from Russia aged roughly 6 to 100 were enrolled as donors. Approximately 9.2 milliliters was the volume of peripheral blood drawn from each donor. This CDR3 is 12 amino acids long. Germline V gene data show CDR1 as SGHRS and CDR2 as YFSETQ. The V gene lost 4 bases and the J gene lost 5 bases, with 9 bases spanning the gap. The clonotype was recovered from a man at least 80 years old in good health. J is TRBJ1-2 and V is TRBV5-1; D is possibly TRBD1 (6 bases). Sequenced: blood. CDR3 DNA sequence: TGCGCCAGCAGCCCAGGACAGTATGGCTACACCTTC. This gives the protein CASSPGQYGYTF.